This T cell receptor beta chain comes out of a study of radiotherapy plus CTLA-4 blockade in lung cancer. Study overall: Across the patients, objective responses occurred in 18%, and disease control in just over 30%.

Assay: immunoSEQ multiplex PCR; the TCRdb copy retains only in-frame clones and omits some. The sample has 80,000 or so clones, 70% to 85% seen once. This clone appeared once. Its cognate antigen is unknown. V shed 3 bases and J 2 bases; nucleotides not matched to a gene: 4. This CDR3 region has 14 residues. CDR1 and CDR2 from the germline V gene are GTSNPN and SVGIG (reference sequence). Study-wide points: Reported findings show early blood T cell clone dynamics, with interferon-beta, best predicted response.

This sequence was found in a human donor with non-small cell lung cancer who had stable disease on radiotherapy plus ipilimumab. This specimen was peripheral blood, taken from a patient treated with radiotherapy plus ipilimumab. The chain couples TRBV30 to TRBJ2-3, with 8 bases identical to TRBD1. CDR3 in amino acids: CAWRPDRVTDTQYF. The DNA of the CDR3 is TGTGCCTGGAGGCCGGACAGGGTCACAGATACGCAGTATTTT.